This is a list of T cell receptor beta chains from one sample in a study of beta chain features in type 1 diabetes. Libraries were prepared by immunoSEQ multiplex PCR; TCRdb keeps only in-frame clonotypes and omits some of them. The sample has approximately 360,000 clones, roughly 12% seen once. What was sequenced was naive CD4+ T cells from blood. Source of these receptors: a woman aged 18-35 years with type 1 diabetes. CDR3s include the opening cysteine and the closing phenylalanine or tryptophan. The D gene is left open where the match is weak. The size of a clone is reported for some rows only, either as once, few or many, or as a class for expanded clones.

j_call d_call v_call clone_size cdr3_aa cdr3_nt
TRBJ2-7 TRBD1 TRBV7-3 once CASSLTGMEQQQYF TGTGCCAGCAGCCTGACAGGGATGGAGCAACAGCAGTACTTC
TRBJ2-1 NA TRBV2 NA CASRSPISGASYNEQFF TGTGCCAGCAGATCCCCGATAAGCGGCGCCTCCTACAATGAGCAGTTCTTC
TRBJ1-4 TRBD1 TRBV25-1 NA CASSGHRGLLFF TGTGCCAGCAGTGGTCACAGGGGCCTACTGTTTTTT
TRBJ2-1 TRBD2 TRBV4-3 NA CASSLMQGGSYNEQFF TGCGCCAGCAGCCTGATGCAGGGAGGGAGCTACAATGAGCAGTTCTTC
TRBJ2-7 NA TRBV5-4 few CASTRPDTYEQYF TGTGCCAGCACCAGACCAGACACCTACGAGCAGTACTTC
TRBJ2-2 NA TRBV7-3 few CASSLNYNTGELFF TGTGCCAGCAGCTTAAACTATAACACCGGGGAGCTGTTTTTT
TRBJ2-2 NA TRBV7-2 NA CASSHGQSGELFF TGTGCCAGCAGCCATGGACAGTCGGGGGAGCTGTTTTTT
TRBJ1-2 NA TRBV5-1 few CASSLAGPRDYTF TGCGCCAGCAGCTTGGCGGGTCCGAGGGACTACACCTTC
TRBJ2-1 TRBD2 TRBV5-1 few CASSLGGAGNEQFF TGCGCCAGCAGCTTGGGGGGAGCGGGGAATGAGCAGTTCTTC
TRBJ2-7 NA TRBV18 few CASSPPSPRVHEQYF TGTGCCAGCTCACCACCGTCCCCCAGGGTCCACGAGCAGTACTTC
TRBJ2-3 NA TRBV11-2 NA CASSRVVESRGTDTQYF TGTGCCAGCAGCCGGGTGGTAGAATCCAGGGGCACAGATACGCAGTATTTT
TRBJ2-2 NA TRBV25-1 few CASAPWGRGNTGELFF TGTGCCAGCGCCCCATGGGGCAGGGGTAACACCGGGGAGCTGTTTTTT
TRBJ1-1 NA TRBV6-6 few CASSLRDTNTEAFF TGTGCCAGCAGTCTCCGGGACACGAACACTGAAGCTTTCTTT
TRBJ1-1 TRBD1 TRBV7-2 NA CASSAHRDRVTNTEAFF TGTGCCAGCAGCGCACACCGGGACAGGGTAACGAACACTGAAGCTTTCTTT
TRBJ1-2 TRBD1 TRBV9 NA CASSEWTGGYGYTF TGTGCCAGCAGCGAGTGGACAGGGGGTTATGGCTACACCTTC
TRBJ1-1 NA TRBV2 NA CASSLTVNTEAFF TGTGCCAGCAGTCTGACAGTTAACACTGAAGCTTTCTTT
TRBJ1-1 NA TRBV27 once CASSPITGSEAFF TGTGCCAGCAGCCCTATAACAGGGTCTGAAGCTTTCTTT
TRBJ1-5 NA TRBV4-3 NA CASSQDSGFQPQHF TGCGCCAGCAGCCAAGATTCGGGGTTTCAGCCCCAGCATTTT
TRBJ2-1 NA TRBV14 NA CASSQVPSGAGSSNEQFF TGTGCCAGCAGCCAAGTTCCCTCAGGGGCAGGCTCTAGCAATGAGCAGTTCTTC
TRBJ2-7 NA TRBV29-1 NA CSVDIGGRHEQYF TGCAGCGTTGATATCGGGGGGCGGCACGAGCAGTACTTC
TRBJ1-2 NA TRBV29-1 NA CSAPGGGGLNYGYTF TGCAGCGCCCCGGGCGGGGGCGGACTTAACTATGGCTACACCTTC
TRBJ1-2 TRBD1 TRBV9 NA CASSADHGTGDYGYTF TGTGCCAGCAGCGCGGATCACGGGACAGGGGATTATGGCTACACCTTC
TRBJ2-1 TRBD1 TRBV12-5 NA CASGLLTGYEQFF TGTGCTAGTGGTTTGTTGACAGGGTATGAGCAGTTCTTC
TRBJ2-7 NA TRBV28 few CASSSGSGSPYEQYF TGTGCCAGCAGTTCCGGGAGTGGGAGCCCTTACGAGCAGTACTTC
TRBJ2-6 TRBD1 TRBV28 NA CASRGQGAGANVLTF TGTGCCAGCAGGGGACAGGGAGCCGGGGCCAACGTCCTGACTTTC
TRBJ2-1 NA TRBV2 few CASSRTDEQFF TGTGCCAGCTCTCGGACAGATGAGCAGTTCTTC
TRBJ2-1 NA TRBV16 few CASSQFLLANEQFF TGTGCCAGCAGCCAATTTCTCCTAGCTAATGAGCAGTTCTTC
TRBJ2-7 TRBD1 TRBV5-1 NA CASSLDRALYEQYF TGCGCCAGCAGCCTTGACAGGGCCCTCTACGAGCAGTACTTC
TRBJ1-1 TRBD1 TRBV5-4 few CASSPTGATRTEAFF TGTGCCAGCAGCCCGACAGGGGCGACGAGAACTGAAGCTTTCTTT